A single sample is the source of the 26 T cell receptor beta chains below, sequenced in a study of cytomegalovirus exposure and HLA in healthy donors. Amplification used 60 Vbeta primers and 13 Jbeta primers. Using immunoSEQ multiplex PCR, the repertoire was profiled, and TCRdb retains in-frame clones only, with some absent. The sample lists approximately 90,000 clones; roughly three quarters were seen once. Sequenced material: PBMCs. These receptors all come from a man aged 30-40 years in good health and CMV-seronegative.

This clone has a single count. The V and J genes are TRBV6-6 and TRBJ2-1, with D unclear. CDR1 is MNHNY, CDR2 SVGAGI, per germline (reference sequence). This CDR3 is 16 amino acids long. Trimming shortened V by 5 bases and J by 0 bases, and 14 bases separated the two germline ends. The CDR3 reads CASSPRVFSSYNEQFF. The CDR3, as DNA: TGTGCCAGCAGTCCTCGGGTTTTTAGCTCCTACAATGAGCAGTTCTTC.

V is TRBV21-1 and J is TRBJ1-2; the table's D call, TRBD1, has no DNA check behind it. TRBV21-1 counts as a pseudogene. The CDR3 covers 17 residues. This CDR3 is CASTSRIRAGVGYGYTF. The CDR3 bases are TGTGCCAGCACCTCGAGGATCAGGGCAGGGGTTGGATATGGCTACACCTTC.

This chain connects TRBV4-3 to TRBJ2-3; perhaps TRBD2 as D (6 bases). Trimming shortened V by 4 bases and J by 2 bases, and 16 bases separated the two germline ends. The germline V gene encodes CDR1 LGHNA and CDR2 YSLEER. CDR3 length: 16 residues. Here the CDR3 DNA reads TGCGCCAGCAGCCCACGCAATAGCGGCTCCACAGATACGCAGTATTTT. Translation gives CASSPRNSGSTDTQYF.

This rearrangement joins TRBV19 to TRBJ2-3, with 7 bases aligning to TRBD2. Trimming at V came to 8 bases and at J to 3 bases, leaving 8 bases not matched to a gene. This CDR3 contains 14 residues. CDR1 is LNHDA, CDR2 SQIVND, per germline (reference sequence). The CDR3 loop reads CASELAWGTDTQYF. The CDR3 DNA follows: TGTGCCAGTGAACTAGCGTGGGGAACAGATACGCAGTATTTT.

Only one count was recorded for this clone. The J gene is TRBJ1-1, the V gene TRBV7-7; possible D gene TRBD1, 6 bases. This CDR3 contains 14 residues. The ends were cut back, 1 base at V and 3 bases at J, with 9 bases in the middle. Germline CDR1 reads SSHAT; CDR2 reads FNYEAQ (reference sequence). The DNA for the CDR3 is TGTGCCAGCAGCTTAGGGGCAGGGGACACTGAAGCTTTCTTT. Translation: CASSLGAGDTEAFF. Supplemented by reference TRBV7-7 and TRBJ1-1, the full variable domain reads GAGVSQSPRYKVTKRGQDVTLRCDPISSHATLYWYQQALGQGPEFLTYFNYEAQPDKSGLPSDRFSAERPEGSISTLTIQRTEQRDSAMYRCASSLGAGDTEAFFGQGTRLTVV.

The rearrangement joins TRBV7-9 to TRBJ2-3; D is unresolved. Trimming removed 4 bases from V and 2 bases from J, with 4 bases in between. Germline V lookup: CDR1 SEHNR, CDR2 FQNEAQ (reference sequence). The CDR3 runs 12 residues. CDR3 bases: TGTGCCAGCAGCTCCGTCACAGATACGCAGTATTTT. Translated: CASSSVTDTQYF.

The V call is TRBV19, the J call TRBJ2-1; 8 positions agree with TRBD1. Trimming cost V 6 bases and J 7 bases; bases outside gene matches: 8. The CDR3 extends over 14 amino acids. CDR1 LNHDA and CDR2 SQIVND come from the germline V gene (reference sequence). The CDR3 sequence is CASRETGAWNEQFF. CDR3 in DNA: TGTGCCAGTAGAGAGACAGGGGCGTGGAATGAGCAGTTCTTC.

The chain has TRBV4-3 and TRBJ2-6; D not certain. Trimming took off 0 bases at V and 2 bases at J, with 11 bases between the two ends. CDR3 length equals 17 residues. Germline-derived CDR1 and CDR2 are LGHNA and YSLEER. The CDR3 is CASSQDLPNTGANVLTF. For the CDR3, the DNA is TGCGCCAGCAGCCAAGATCTCCCCAACACTGGGGCCAACGTCCTGACTTTC.

The rearrangement joins TRBV28 to TRBJ1-6, with 10 bases aligning to TRBD1. V trimming: 5 bases; J trimming: 4 bases; junction bases outside the gene matches: 14. The CDR3 contains 19 residues. Germline CDR1 and CDR2: MDHEN and SYDVKM. For the CDR3, the DNA is TGTGCCAGCAGTGCACCGGGACAGGGGCAGGTCTTTTATAATTCACCCCTCCACTTT. Protein: CASSAPGQGQVFYNSPLHF.

The V gene is TRBV2, the J gene TRBJ2-2, with D possibly matching TRBD2 (6 bases). Germline CDR1 SNHLY, CDR2 FYNNEI. V was trimmed by 6 bases and J by 2 bases, leaving 16 bases between them. This CDR3 is 16 amino acids long. Here the CDR3 reads CASSGSGAINTGELFF. The CDR3 DNA follows: TGTGCCAGCAGCGGTAGCGGAGCCATAAACACCGGGGAGCTGTTTTTT. Full variable domain (outside the CDR3, taken from reference TRBV2 and TRBJ2-2): EPEVTQTPSHQVTQMGQEVILRCVPISNHLYFYWYRQILGQKVEFLVSFYNNEISEKSEIFDDQFSVERPDGSNFTLKIRSTKLEDSAMYFCASSGSGAINTGELFFGEGSRLTVL.

The chain has TRBV11-2 and TRBJ1-6; a weak D match, TRBD1 (5 bases). Germline CDR1 reads SGHAT; CDR2 reads FQNNGV. The CDR3 consists of 17 residues. The V end was cut by 5 bases, the J end by 2 bases, with 16 bases between. The CDR3 sequence: CASSAGAGGTYNSPLHF. CDR3 bases: TGTGCCAGCAGCGCCGGGGCCGGGGGAACCTATAATTCACCCCTCCACTTT.

The chain employs TRBV9 and TRBJ2-2; possibly TRBD1 for D (8 bases). The CDR3 contains 14 residues. V lost 4 bases and J 6 bases, leaving 13 bases between the germline ends. The germline CDR1 and CDR2 sequences are SGDLS and YYNGEE. The CDR3 spells CASSPTGGAGELFF. CDR3 DNA: TGTGCCAGCAGCCCCACAGGGGGGGCCGGGGAGCTGTTTTTT.

V and J are TRBV12-2 and TRBJ2-3; TRBD2 was called by the table and not checked on the DNA. TRBV12-2 is a pseudogene locus. This CDR3 contains 20 residues. Here the CDR3 reads CASRLAPRSEAGEDTDTQYF. CDR3 DNA: TGTGCAAGTCGCTTAGCTCCCCGATCTGAGGCGGGAGAGGACACAGATACGCAGTATTTT.

The sample holds one count of this clone. The V and J genes are TRBV6-5 and TRBJ2-7, with D perhaps TRBD2 (6 bases). There are 14 residues in the CDR3. V shed 3 bases and J shed 0 bases, with 9 bases lying between them. CDR1 and CDR2 from the germline V gene are MNHEY and SVGAGI. The CDR3 is CASSYRGSSYEQYF. CDR3 coding DNA: TGTGCCAGCAGTTATCGGGGGAGCTCCTACGAGCAGTACTTC.

V is TRBV28 and J is TRBJ1-4; 7 positions agree with TRBD1. CDR1 is MDHEN and CDR2 is SYDVKM in the germline V gene. The CDR3 runs 14 residues. V shed 6 bases, J shed 6 bases, and the junction held 7 bases outside the gene matches. The CDR3 here is CASRTGTVDEKLFF. CDR3 DNA sequence: TGTGCCAGCAGAACCGGGACAGTGGATGAAAAACTGTTTTTT.

The gene calls are TRBV7-8 and TRBJ2-1, with D possibly TRBD2 on 6 matching bases. The germline CDR1 and CDR2 sequences are SGHVS and FQNEAQ. The CDR3 is 15 residues long. Trimming stripped 5 bases from V and 7 bases from J, with 18 bases between. The CDR3 sequence: CASSRSGYGGNEQFF. Written as DNA, the CDR3 is TGTGCCAGCAGCCGTAGCGGCTATGGGGGAAATGAGCAGTTCTTC.

The J gene is TRBJ1-5, the V gene TRBV2; D is unclear. Germline V gene sequence: CDR1 SNHLY, CDR2 FYNNEI. The CDR3 is 16 residues long. V was trimmed by 3 bases and J by 7 bases, leaving 19 bases between them. CDR3 in amino acids: CASSDLYGREGQPQHF. Written as DNA, the CDR3 is TGTGCCAGCAGTGACCTTTATGGGAGAGAGGGACAGCCCCAGCATTTT.

The count of this clone is one. The rearrangement joins TRBV6-5 to TRBJ1-2; tentative D call: TRBD1 (5 bases). Germline-derived CDR1 and CDR2 are MNHEY and SVGAGI. This CDR3 is built from 16 residues. V lost 0 bases and J lost 6, with 17 bases in between. CDR3 loop: CASSYSINGGSNGYTF. The CDR3 DNA sequence: TGTGCCAGCAGTTACTCGATCAACGGGGGATCGAATGGCTACACCTTC.

CDR3 DNA sequence: TGCGCCAGCAGCCAGCATGGAGGGACAGGGGGCCTTGAGCAGTTCTTC. It is translated as CASSQHGGTGGLEQFF. The chain couples TRBV4-1 to TRBJ2-1; 12 bases fit TRBD1. The CDR3 spans 16 residues. Trimming cost V 3 bases and J 9 bases; bases outside gene matches: 9. CDR1 MGHRA and CDR2 YSYEKL come from the germline V gene.

This clone was observed a handful of times. The J gene is TRBJ2-1, the V gene TRBV28, with D tentatively TRBD2 (6 bases). CDR3 length equals 13 residues. CDR1 MDHEN and CDR2 SYDVKM come from the germline V gene. V dropped 7 bases and J dropped 7 bases, with 14 bases sitting between them. The DNA for the CDR3 is TGTGCCAGCATTGGGGCAGGGAGGAATGAGCAGTTCTTC. As protein: CASIGAGRNEQFF. The whole variable domain, remainder taken from reference TRBV28 and TRBJ2-1, is DVKVTQSSRYLVKRTGEKVFLECVQDMDHENMFWYRQDPGLGLRLIYFSYDVKMKEKGDIPEGYSVSREKKERFSLILESASTNQTSMYLCASIGAGRNEQFFGPGTRLTVL.

For the CDR3, the DNA is TGTGCCAGCAGCCTCCAGGGGGCGGAGCAGTTCTTC. This gives the protein CASSLQGAEQFF. The rearrangement joins TRBV11-2 to TRBJ2-1, with TRBD1 matching 8 bases. The CDR3 is 12 residues long. Germline CDR1 and CDR2: SGHAT and FQNNGV. With V trimmed by 5 bases and J by 10 bases, 4 bases remained unmatched.

The V gene is TRBV18, the J gene TRBJ1-6; TRBD1 aligns across 8 bases. The CDR3 spans 17 residues. CDR1 and CDR2 from the germline V gene are KGHSH and LQKENI. Trimming took 2 bases from V and 7 from J; bases not matched to a gene: 10. CDR3 sequence (DNA): TGTGCCAGCTCACCATTCTCTTGGGACAGGAGAAATTCACCCCTCCACTTT. Translation gives CASSPFSWDRRNSPLHF.

The chain uses TRBV14 and TRBJ2-7; D not certain. The CDR3 contains 12 residues. Germline loops: CDR1 SGHDN, CDR2 FVKESK. V lost 0 bases and J lost 4, with 4 bases in between. In nucleotides, the CDR3 is TGTGCCAGCAGCCAAGACAGGTACGAGCAGTACTTC. This gives the protein CASSQDRYEQYF. The full variable domain, completed using reference TRBV14 and TRBJ2-7, is EAGVTQFPSHSVIEKGQTVTLRCDPISGHDNLYWYRRVMGKEIKFLLHFVKESKQDESGMPNNRFLAERTGGTYSTLKVQPAELEDSGVYFCASSQDRYEQYFGPGTRLTVT.

The chain employs TRBV2 and TRBJ1-1; possible D gene TRBD1, 6 bases. Trimming removed 3 bases at V and 7 bases at J, with 12 bases between. This CDR3 has 13 residues. The V gene's germline CDR1 is SNHLY and CDR2 FYNNEI. In DNA form, the CDR3 reads TGTGCCAGCAGTGACAGGGGAATAGGTGAAGCTTTCTTT. Its translation: CASSDRGIGEAFF.

This chain connects TRBV19 to TRBJ1-5; 7 bases align to TRBD1. V was clipped by 6 bases and J by 2 bases; unmatched bases: 4. The CDR3 contains 14 residues. CDR1 is LNHDA and CDR2 is SQIVND in the germline V gene (reference sequence). Written as DNA, the CDR3 is TGTGCCAGTAGCTTTGACAGGGGCAATCAGCCCCAGCATTTT. Protein: CASSFDRGNQPQHF.

The chain carries TRBV7-9 and TRBJ2-6; the match to TRBD2 covers 7 bases. CDR3 length: 15 amino acids. Germline CDR1 SEHNR, CDR2 FQNEAQ (reference sequence). The trim removed 4 bases at V and 0 bases at J, leaving 0 bases unmatched. CDR3 bases: TGTGCCAGCAGCTGGGGGGGCTCTGGGGCCAACGTCCTGACTTTC. Translated, it gives CASSWGGSGANVLTF.